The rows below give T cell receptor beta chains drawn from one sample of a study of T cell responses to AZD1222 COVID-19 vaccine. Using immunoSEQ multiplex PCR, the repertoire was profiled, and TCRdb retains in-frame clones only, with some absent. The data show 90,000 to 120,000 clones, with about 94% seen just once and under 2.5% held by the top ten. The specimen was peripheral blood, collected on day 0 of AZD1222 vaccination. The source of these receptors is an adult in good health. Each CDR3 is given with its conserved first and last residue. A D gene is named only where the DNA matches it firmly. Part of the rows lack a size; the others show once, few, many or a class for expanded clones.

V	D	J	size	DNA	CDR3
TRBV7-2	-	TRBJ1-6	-	TGTGCCAGCAGCTTAGTGGGCACCATAAGCTCCTATAATTCACCCCTCCACTTT	CASSLVGTISSYNSPLHF
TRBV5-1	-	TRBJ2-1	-	TGCGCCAGCAGCCCGACATTGGGGGGCTCCTACAATGAGCAGTTCTTC	CASSPTLGGSYNEQFF
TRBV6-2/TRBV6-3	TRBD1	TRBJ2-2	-	TGTGCCAGCAGTTTCCCGGGACAGGGGGCGAAGGGGATGAAAGCCGGGGAGCTGTTTTTT	CASSFPGQGAKGMKAGELFF
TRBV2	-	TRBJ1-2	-	TGTGCCAGCAGTGAAGCGGAGGACGGGTATATTGCTAACTATGGCTACACCTTC	CASSEAEDGYIANYGYTF
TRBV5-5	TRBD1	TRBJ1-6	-	TGTGCCAGCAGCCGCGACAGGGACTTTGGGGCCCTCCACTTT	CASSRDRDFGALHF
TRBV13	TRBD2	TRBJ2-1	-	TGTGCCAGCAGCTTTGGTTCGGGGGGAAACAATGAGCAGTTCTTC	CASSFGSGGNNEQFF
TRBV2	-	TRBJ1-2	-	TGTGCCAGCAGTCGGGTACAAAGAATAAACTATGGCTACACCTTC	CASSRVQRINYGYTF
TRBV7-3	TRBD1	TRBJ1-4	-	TGTGCCAGCAGCCTAGACAGGGTGGGAGCGAATGAAAAACTGTTTTTT	CASSLDRVGANEKLFF
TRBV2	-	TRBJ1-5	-	TGTGCCAGCAGCAGGAGCCGCAATCAGCCCCAGCATTTT	CASSRSRNQPQHF
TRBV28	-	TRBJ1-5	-	TGTGCCAGCAGGACACGCGGAGTGGGGTATAGCAATCAGCCCCAGCATTTT	CASRTRGVGYSNQPQHF
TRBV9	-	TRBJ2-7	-	TGTGCCAGCAGCGTAGAGGCTAATTCCCTAGAGCAGTACTTC	CASSVEANSLEQYF
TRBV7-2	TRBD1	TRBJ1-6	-	TGTGCCAGCAGCTGGGGGACAGGCTATAATTCACCCCTCCACTTT	CASSWGTGYNSPLHF
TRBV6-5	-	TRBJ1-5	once	TGTGCCAGCAGCGTCAATATACTTAGCAATCAGCCCCAGCATTTT	CASSVNILSNQPQHF
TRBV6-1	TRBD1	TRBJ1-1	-	TGTGCCAGCAGTGAAGCGCGACAGGGTACTCGAGCTTTCTTT	CASSEARQGTRAFF
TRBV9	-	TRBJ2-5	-	TGTGCCAGCAGCGTAGGAGTCAGGGGAGAAGAGACCCAGTACTTC	CASSVGVRGEETQYF
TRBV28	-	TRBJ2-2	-	TGTGCCAGCAGCCAGACTGGTTACACCGGGGAGCTGTTTTTT	CASSQTGYTGELFF
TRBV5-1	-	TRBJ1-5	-	TGCGCCAGCAGCTGCCGCGACAGGAATGGCAATCAGCCCCAGCATTTT	CASSCRDRNGNQPQHF
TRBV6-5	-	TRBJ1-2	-	TGTGCCAGCAGTTACTCGTACAGAGGCTATGGCTACACCTTC	CASSYSYRGYGYTF
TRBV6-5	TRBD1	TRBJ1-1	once	TGTGCCAGCAGTCAAACAGGGGGGAACACTGAAGCTTTCTTT	CASSQTGGNTEAFF
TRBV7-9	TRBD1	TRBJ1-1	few	TGTGCCAGCAGCCCGCGACAGGGCCTGAACACTGAAGCTTTCTTT	CASSPRQGLNTEAFF
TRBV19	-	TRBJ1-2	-	TGTGCCAGTAGTATTCGGACAGACCTTGGCTACACCTTC	CASSIRTDLGYTF
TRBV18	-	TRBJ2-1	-	TGTGCCAGCTCACCACTGGATAATGAGCAGTTCTTC	CASSPLDNEQFF
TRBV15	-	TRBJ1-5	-	TGTGCCACCAGCAGAGATCGGGAGAATAGCAATCAGCCCCAGCATTTT	CATSRDRENSNQPQHF
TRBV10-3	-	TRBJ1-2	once	TGTGCCATCAGGGACAGCTCGTATGGCTACACCTTC	CAIRDSSYGYTF
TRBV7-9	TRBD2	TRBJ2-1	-	TGTGCCAGCAGCCCCAAAGCGGGAGGGCATGGGCAGTTCTTC	CASSPKAGGHGQFF
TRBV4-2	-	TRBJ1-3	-	TGTGCCAGCAGCCCAAGAGCAGTAAGAGACAGAAAACCGTTAAACTCTGGAAACACCATATATTTT	CASSPRAVRDRKPLNSGNTIYF
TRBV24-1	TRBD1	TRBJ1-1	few	TGTGCCACCAGTGACGGGCCAGGGGGAGCTTTCTTT	CATSDGPGGAFF
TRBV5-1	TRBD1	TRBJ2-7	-	TGCGCCAGCAATGAGGGGGCTTATTTTACCTACGAGCAGTACTTC	CASNEGAYFTYEQYF
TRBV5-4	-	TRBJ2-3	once	TGTGCCAGCAGCCCAATCGACGGCACAGATACGCAGTATTTT	CASSPIDGTDTQYF
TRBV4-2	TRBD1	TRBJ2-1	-	TGTGCCAGCAGCCAAAGGACAGGTAGAACCAATGAGCAGTTCTTC	CASSQRTGRTNEQFF
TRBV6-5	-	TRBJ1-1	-	TGTGCCAGCCGAACAGGGAGACGGATGAACACTGAAGCTTTCTTT	CASRTGRRMNTEAFF
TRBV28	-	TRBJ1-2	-	TGTGCCAGCAGCCCGGGCGATGGCTACACCTTC	CASSPGDGYTF
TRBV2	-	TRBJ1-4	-	TGTGCCAGCAGAAGGACGGGTGAAAAACTGTTTTTT	CASRRTGEKLFF
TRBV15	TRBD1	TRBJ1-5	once	TGTGCCACCAGCAGTACCGCAGGGGGCGGTCAGCCCCAGCATTTT	CATSSTAGGGQPQHF
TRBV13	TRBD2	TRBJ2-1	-	TGTGCCAGCAGCTTCGCGGGGGGAGCCTACAATGAGCAGTTCTTC	CASSFAGGAYNEQFF
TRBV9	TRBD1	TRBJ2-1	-	TGTGCCAGCAGCGTTTCAGACAGGGGGAACTACAATGAGCAGTTCTTC	CASSVSDRGNYNEQFF
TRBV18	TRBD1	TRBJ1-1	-	TGTGCCAGCTCACCGGGACAGTCACTGAACACTGAAGCTTTCTTT	CASSPGQSLNTEAFF
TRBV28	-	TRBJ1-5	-	TGTGCCAGCAGGACCGGCTATAGCAATCAGCCCCAGCATTTT	CASRTGYSNQPQHF
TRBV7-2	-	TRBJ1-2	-	TGTGCCAGCAGCTCCCTCCGGGGGGATGGCTACACCTTC	CASSSLRGDGYTF
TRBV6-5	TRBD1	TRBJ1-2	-	TGTGCCAGCAGGACAGGGAACTATGGCTACACCTTC	CASRTGNYGYTF
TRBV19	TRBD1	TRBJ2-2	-	TGTGCCAGTAGTCCTTACAGGGGGCCGGACACCGGGGAGCTGTTTTTT	CASSPYRGPDTGELFF
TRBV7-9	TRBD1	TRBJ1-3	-	TGTGCCAGCAGGAAAGACAGGGCTGGAAACACCATATATTTT	CASRKDRAGNTIYF
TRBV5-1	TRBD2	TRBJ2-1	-	TGCGCCAGCAGCCCACCCACGCTAGCGGGGGCGAACAATGAGCAGTTCTTC	CASSPPTLAGANNEQFF
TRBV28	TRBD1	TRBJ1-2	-	TGTGCCAGCAGTTTACACCAGACAGGGGGCTATGGCTACACCTTC	CASSLHQTGGYGYTF
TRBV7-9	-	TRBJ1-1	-	TGTGCCAGCAACTATAGGGCACAGGGAAACACTGAAGCTTTCTTT	CASNYRAQGNTEAFF
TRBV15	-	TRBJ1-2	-	TGTGCCACCAGCAGAGATCCAGGTCCTCAAGATGGCTACACCTTC	CATSRDPGPQDGYTF
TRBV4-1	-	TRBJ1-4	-	TGCGCCAGCAGCCAAGCCGCTCCCGGGACACCCAGGTTATCAACTAATGAAAAACTGTTTTTT	CASSQAAPGTPRLSTNEKLFF
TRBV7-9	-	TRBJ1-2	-	TGTGCCAGCAGCTTAGCATACCCAGACAAATCGGCCTACACCTTC	CASSLAYPDKSAYTF
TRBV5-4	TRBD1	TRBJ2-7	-	TGTGCCAGCAGCCCCATCCCGGGACAGGGCTACGAGCAGTACTTC	CASSPIPGQGYEQYF
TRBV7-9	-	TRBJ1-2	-	TGTGCCAGCAGCTTTGATGGCAGCTACTACACCTTC	CASSFDGSYYTF
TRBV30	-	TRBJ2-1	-	TGTGCCTGGAGTCAGGGGAGCTCCTACAATGAGCAGTTCTTC	CAWSQGSSYNEQFF
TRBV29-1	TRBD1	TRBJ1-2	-	TGCAGCGGGGGGGACAGGGAAGGGTATGGCTACACCTTC	CSGGDREGYGYTF
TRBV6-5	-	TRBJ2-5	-	TGTGCCAGCAGTCGGGGAGAACAAGAGACCCAGTACTTC	CASSRGEQETQYF
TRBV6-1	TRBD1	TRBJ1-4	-	TGTGCCAGCAGTGAAGAAGGACAGGGGGGTGAAAAACTGTTTTTT	CASSEEGQGGEKLFF
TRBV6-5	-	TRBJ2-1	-	TGTGCCAGCACGGGTCCTAAGAGCAATGAGCAGTTCTTC	CASTGPKSNEQFF
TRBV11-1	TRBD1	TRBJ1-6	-	TGTGCCAGCAGCATAAACAGGGGTGGGTCACCCCTCCACTTT	CASSINRGGSPLHF
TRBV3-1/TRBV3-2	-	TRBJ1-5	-	TGTGCCAGCAGCCAAGCTGGGGTCGATCAGCCCCAGCATTTT	CASSQAGVDQPQHF
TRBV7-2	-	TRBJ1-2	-	TGTGCCAGCAGCTTAGGGCCCACTTCTAACTATGGCTACACCTTC	CASSLGPTSNYGYTF
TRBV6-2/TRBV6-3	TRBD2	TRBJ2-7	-	TGTGCCAGCAGCAGCGGGACTAGCGGGGGGCGAGGATACGAGCAGTACTTC	CASSSGTSGGRGYEQYF
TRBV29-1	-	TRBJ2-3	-	TGCAGTGTCCATCAAGGAAGTCCAGCCACAGATACGCAGTATTTT	CSVHQGSPATDTQYF